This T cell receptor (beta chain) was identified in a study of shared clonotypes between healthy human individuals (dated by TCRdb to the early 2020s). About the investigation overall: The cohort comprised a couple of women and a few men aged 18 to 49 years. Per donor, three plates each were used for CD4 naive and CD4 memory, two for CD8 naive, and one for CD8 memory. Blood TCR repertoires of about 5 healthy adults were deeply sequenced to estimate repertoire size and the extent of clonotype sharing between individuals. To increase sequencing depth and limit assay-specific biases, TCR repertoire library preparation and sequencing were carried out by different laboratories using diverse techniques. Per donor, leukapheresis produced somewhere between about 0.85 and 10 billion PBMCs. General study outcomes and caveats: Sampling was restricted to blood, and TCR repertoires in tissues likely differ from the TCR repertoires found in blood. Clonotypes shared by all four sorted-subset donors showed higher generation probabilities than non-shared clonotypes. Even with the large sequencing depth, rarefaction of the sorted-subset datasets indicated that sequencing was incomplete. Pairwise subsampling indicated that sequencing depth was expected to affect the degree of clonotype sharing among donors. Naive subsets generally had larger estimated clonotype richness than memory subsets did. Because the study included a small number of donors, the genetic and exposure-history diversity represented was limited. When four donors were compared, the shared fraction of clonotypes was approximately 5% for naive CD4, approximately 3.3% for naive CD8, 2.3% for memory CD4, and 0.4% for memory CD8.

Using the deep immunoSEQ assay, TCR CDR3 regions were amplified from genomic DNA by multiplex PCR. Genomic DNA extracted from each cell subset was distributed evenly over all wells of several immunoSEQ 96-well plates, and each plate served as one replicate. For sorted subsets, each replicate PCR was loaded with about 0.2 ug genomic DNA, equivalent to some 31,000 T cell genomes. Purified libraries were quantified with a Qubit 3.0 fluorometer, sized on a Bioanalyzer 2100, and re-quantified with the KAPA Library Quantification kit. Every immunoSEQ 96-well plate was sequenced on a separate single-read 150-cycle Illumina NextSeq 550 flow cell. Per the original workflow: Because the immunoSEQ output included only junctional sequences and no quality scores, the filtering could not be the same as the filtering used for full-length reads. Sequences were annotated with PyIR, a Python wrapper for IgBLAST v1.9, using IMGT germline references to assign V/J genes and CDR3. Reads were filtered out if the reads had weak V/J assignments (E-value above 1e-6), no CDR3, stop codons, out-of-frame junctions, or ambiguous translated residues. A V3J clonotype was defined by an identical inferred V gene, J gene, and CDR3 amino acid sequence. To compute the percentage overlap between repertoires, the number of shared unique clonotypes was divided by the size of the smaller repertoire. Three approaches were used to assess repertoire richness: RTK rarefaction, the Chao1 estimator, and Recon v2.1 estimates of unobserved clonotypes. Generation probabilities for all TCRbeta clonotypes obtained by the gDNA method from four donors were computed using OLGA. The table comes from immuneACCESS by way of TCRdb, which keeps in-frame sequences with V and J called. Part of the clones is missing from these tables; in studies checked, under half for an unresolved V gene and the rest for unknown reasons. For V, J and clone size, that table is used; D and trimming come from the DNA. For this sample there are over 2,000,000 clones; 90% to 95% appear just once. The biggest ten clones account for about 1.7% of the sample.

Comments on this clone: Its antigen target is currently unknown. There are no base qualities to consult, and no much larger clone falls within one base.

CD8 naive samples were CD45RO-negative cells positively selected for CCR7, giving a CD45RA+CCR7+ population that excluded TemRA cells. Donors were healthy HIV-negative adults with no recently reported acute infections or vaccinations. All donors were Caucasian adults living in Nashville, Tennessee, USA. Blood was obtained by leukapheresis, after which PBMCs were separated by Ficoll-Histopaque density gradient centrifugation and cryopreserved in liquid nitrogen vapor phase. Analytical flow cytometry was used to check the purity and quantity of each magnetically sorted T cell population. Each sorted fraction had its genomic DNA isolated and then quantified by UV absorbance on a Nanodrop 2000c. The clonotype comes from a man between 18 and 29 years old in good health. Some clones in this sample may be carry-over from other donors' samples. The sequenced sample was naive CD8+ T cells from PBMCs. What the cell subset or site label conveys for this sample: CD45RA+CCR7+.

The DNA reads TGTGCTAGTGGTTTCGGCACAGATACGCAGTATTTT. Its protein reads: CASGFGTDTQYF. Recombination linked TRBV12-5 to TRBJ2-3, with the D gene too uncertain to name. The CDR3, cysteine through phenylalanine, is 12 amino acids long. Only CDR3 DNA is held: 36 bases, read in frame from base 1. V was cut back by 3 bases and J by 1 base, leaving a gap of 2 bases between them. CDR1 and CDR2, looked up from the germline V gene, are LGHNT and FRNRAP.